One and the same sample provided the 9 T cell receptor beta chains below, sequenced in a study of TIL therapy for anti-PD-1-resistant metastatic lung cancer. This was the immunoSEQ v3 assay. The data were produced by immunoSEQ multiplex PCR, yet TCRdb's version contains in-frame clones alone and is incomplete. The top ten clones hold 4.5% to 5.5% of a sample with about 50,000 clones, around 80% of them seen once. The time point denotes: pre-treatment sample, taken before nivolumab and TIL therapy. Sequencing used blood, obtained at baseline. The receptor set was obtained from a woman aged 30 to 85 with non-small cell lung cancer.

The chain joins TRBV5-1 to TRBJ2-7, with D possibly matching TRBD1 (5 bases). Germline V CDR1 and CDR2: SGHRS, YFSETQ. The CDR3 is 14 amino acids. V shed 3 bases and J shed 2 bases, with 12 bases lying between them. Here the CDR3 DNA reads TGCGCCAGCAGCTCAGGGATACCGACCTACGAGCAGTACTTC. This gives the protein CASSSGIPTYEQYF. Looking up the rest from reference TRBV5-1 and TRBJ2-7 gives the full variable domain: KAGVTQTPRYLIKTRGQQVTLSCSPISGHRSVSWYQQTPGQGLQFLFEYFSETQRNKGNFPGRFSGRQFSNSRSEMNVSTLELGDSALYLCASSSGIPTYEQYFGPGTRLTVT.

This clone appeared once. The chain links TRBV10-3 to TRBJ1-5, with 11 bases aligning to TRBD1. The CDR3 loop spans 19 amino acids. J was trimmed by 0 bases and V by 5 bases; bases with no gene match: 12. CDR1 ENHRY and CDR2 SYGVKD come from the germline V gene. The CDR3 protein is CAISPRPGTGGNSNQPQHF. As DNA, the CDR3 is TGTGCCATCAGTCCTCGTCCCGGGACAGGGGGAAATAGCAATCAGCCCCAGCATTTT.

The genes are TRBV5-1 and TRBJ1-1; D not certain. Germline V CDR1 and CDR2: SGHRS, YFSETQ. The germline V and J ends were trimmed by 0 bases and 1 base, with 13 bases remaining between them. The CDR3 totals 16 residues. CDR3 loop: CASSLEVMGANTEAFF. The CDR3 DNA reads TGCGCCAGCAGCTTGGAAGTAATGGGCGCGAACACTGAAGCTTTCTTT.

The genes are TRBV5-1 and TRBJ2-1, with TRBD2 matching 11 bases. The trim removed 2 bases at V and 6 bases at J, leaving 4 bases unmatched. The CDR3 is 15 residues long. Germline CDR1 SGHRS, CDR2 YFSETQ. CDR3 protein: CASSFGTSGSNEQFF. CDR3 bases: TGCGCCAGCAGCTTCGGGACTAGCGGAAGCAATGAGCAGTTCTTC.

In its sample, this clone was seen a few times. The gene calls are TRBV27 and TRBJ1-2; D possibly corresponds to TRBD1 (5 bases). This CDR3 contains 16 residues. The germline V and J ends were trimmed by 5 bases and 8 bases, with 24 bases remaining between them. Germline V gene lookup returns CDR1 MNHEY and CDR2 SMNVEV (reference sequence). The CDR3, as DNA: TGTGCCAGCAGTCTCTCGGGACTTTTCCTAAGAGGGGGCTACACCTTC. Protein sequence: CASSLSGLFLRGGYTF.

The chain couples TRBV29-1 to TRBJ2-2, with D unresolved. The CDR3 is 12 amino acids. The germline gives CDR1 SQVTM, CDR2 ANQGSEA. Trimming took 2 bases from V and 3 from J, leaving 4 bases between them. CDR3 nucleotide sequence: TGCAGCGTTGAATCCTACACCGGGGAGCTGTTTTTT. Translating it yields CSVESYTGELFF.

The genes are TRBV5-6 and TRBJ2-2, with D tentatively TRBD1 (6 bases). CDR1 and CDR2 from the germline V gene are SGHDT and YYEEEE. The V gene lost 3 bases and the J gene lost 1 base, with 13 bases spanning the gap. This CDR3 has 16 residues. The CDR3 DNA reads TGTGCCAGCAGCTCCAGACAGGACGTGAACACCGGGGAGCTGTTTTTT. It is translated as CASSSRQDVNTGELFF. The variable domain in full, with the rest retrieved from reference TRBV5-6 and TRBJ2-2, is DAGVTQSPTHLIKTRGQQVTLRCSPKSGHDTVSWYQQALGQGPQFIFQYYEEEERQRGNFPDRFSGHQFPNYSSELNVNALLLGDSALYLCASSSRQDVNTGELFFGEGSRLTVL.

V usage is TRBV19 and J usage is TRBJ2-1, with D uncertain. This CDR3 region has 11 residues. Germline assignment: CDR1 LNHDA and CDR2 SQIVND (reference sequence). V lost 6 bases and J 3 bases, leaving 3 bases between the germline ends. CDR3 sequence reads: CASSVYNEQFF. CDR3 nucleotide sequence: TGTGCCAGTAGCGTCTACAATGAGCAGTTCTTC. Complete variable domain (other parts from reference TRBV19 and TRBJ2-1): DGGITQSPKYLFRKEGQNVTLSCEQNLNHDAMYWYRQDPGQGLRLIYYSQIVNDFQKGDIAEGYSVSREKKESFPLTVTSAQKNPTAFYLCASSVYNEQFFGPGTRLTVL.

The chain employs TRBV18 and TRBJ1-5; TRBD1 matches 7 bases. The V gene's germline CDR1 is KGHSH and CDR2 LQKENI. This CDR3 comprises 15 residues. Germline trimming cut 5 bases from V and 1 base from J; bases unmatched to any gene: 5. The CDR3 bases are TGTGCCAGCTCATCAACAGGGGCCAGCAATCAGCCCCAGCATTTT. As protein: CASSSTGASNQPQHF.